This T cell receptor (beta chain) came from a study of T-cell reconstitution after alpha-beta-depleted transplantation in children. Whole-study results and caveats: Roughly two months post-transplant, alpha-beta T cells reportedly originated from several hundred graft clones that had expanded.

Deletions cut 5 bases from V and 9 bases from J, with 18 bases between. Germline V lookup: CDR1 SGHRS, CDR2 YFSETQ. The CDR3 is made up of 14 amino acids. Unique molecular identifiers tagged the TCRbeta library. TCRdb redid the calling of the PCR reads with MiXCR, one entry per CDR3 protein. The table includes almost 500,000 distinct CDR3 sequences, about 10% detected once. Points on this clonotype: Its target is not known.

The chain joins TRBV5-1 to TRBJ2-1; possibly TRBD1 or TRBD2 for D (6 bases each). This sequence was found in a child aged 2-9 years with inherited bone marrow failure, due to receive a stem cell transplant. The sequenced sample was PBMCs, obtained before TCRalphabeta/CD19-depleted stem cell transplant. DNA for the CDR3: TGCGCCAGCAGTAGGGGGGAGGATCGAAGTGAGCAGTTCTTC. It encodes CASSRGEDRSEQFF.